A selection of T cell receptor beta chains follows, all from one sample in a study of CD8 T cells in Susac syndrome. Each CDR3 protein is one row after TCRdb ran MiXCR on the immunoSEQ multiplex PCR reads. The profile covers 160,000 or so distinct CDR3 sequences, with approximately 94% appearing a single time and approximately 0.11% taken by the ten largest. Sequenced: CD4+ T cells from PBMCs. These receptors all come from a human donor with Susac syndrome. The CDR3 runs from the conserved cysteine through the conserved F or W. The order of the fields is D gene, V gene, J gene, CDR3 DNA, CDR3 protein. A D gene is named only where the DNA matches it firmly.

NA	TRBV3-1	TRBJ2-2	TGTGCCAGCAGCCAAGCCCCCGGGACCGGGGAGCTGTTTTTT	CASSQAPGTGELFF
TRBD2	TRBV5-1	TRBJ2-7	TGCGCCAGCAGCTTGGGACAGCGGGACTACGAGCAGTACTTC	CASSLGQRDYEQYF
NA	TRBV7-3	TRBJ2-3	TGTGCCTCCCGTGAGGGTACGAGCACAGATACGCAGTATTTT	CASREGTSTDTQYF
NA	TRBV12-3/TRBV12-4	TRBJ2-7	TGTGCCAGCAGTTCCCTTGGGTTCGAGCAGTACTTC	CASSSLGFEQYF
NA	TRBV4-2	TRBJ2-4	TGTGCCAGCAGCCAAGTACCAGGGAACATTCAGTACTTC	CASSQVPGNIQYF
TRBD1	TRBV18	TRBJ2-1	TGTGCCAGCTCACCCGGGACAGCCAATGAGCAGTTCTTC	CASSPGTANEQFF
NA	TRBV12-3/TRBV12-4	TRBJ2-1	TGTGCCAGCAGCCGAGGACTCCTCCTATCCTACAATGAGCAGTTCTTC	CASSRGLLLSYNEQFF
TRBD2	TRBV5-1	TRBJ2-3	TGCGCCAGCAGCCTGGGAGGGGTACCAGATACGCAGTATTTT	CASSLGGVPDTQYF
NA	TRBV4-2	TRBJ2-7	TGTGCCAGCAGCCAAGAGGCGGTGACCTACGAGCAGTACTTC	CASSQEAVTYEQYF
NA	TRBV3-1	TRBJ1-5	TGTGCCAGCAGCCATCAGGGTTTCTCTCAGCCCCAGCATTTT	CASSHQGFSQPQHF
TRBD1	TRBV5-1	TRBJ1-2	TGCGCCAGCAGCTTGGGACAGGGATCAGAGGGCTACACCTTC	CASSLGQGSEGYTF
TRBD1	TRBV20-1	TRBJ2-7	TGCAGTGCTAGAGATCAAGGGCACAGGGGTTCTTCCTACGAGCAGTACTTC	CSARDQGHRGSSYEQYF
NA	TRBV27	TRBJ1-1	TGTGCCAGCAGTGGGTGGGACACTGAAGCTTTCTTT	CASSGWDTEAFF
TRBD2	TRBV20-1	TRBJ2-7	TGCAGTGCTAGGACCGGGACTAGCGGGGGGGCCCACGAGCAGTACTTC	CSARTGTSGGAHEQYF
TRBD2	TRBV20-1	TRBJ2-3	TGCAGTGCTAATAGCGGGGAGCTCACAGATACGCAGTATTTT	CSANSGELTDTQYF
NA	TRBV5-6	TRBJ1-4	TGTGCCAGCAGCTCGACTTGGACTGTCTCTAATGAAAAACTGTTTTTT	CASSSTWTVSNEKLFF
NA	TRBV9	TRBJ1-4	TGTGCCAGCAGCCCCCAGGGTGGTAAAGGTGAAAAACTGTTTTTT	CASSPQGGKGEKLFF
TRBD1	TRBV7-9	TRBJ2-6	TGTGCCAGCAGCTTATTGACAGGGGGGGTCCTGACTTTC	CASSLLTGGVLTF
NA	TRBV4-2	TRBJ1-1	TGTGCCAGCAGCCGAATTCAACCGGGACAGAACACTGAAGCTTTCTTT	CASSRIQPGQNTEAFF